What follows describes a single T cell receptor beta chain. Its antigen remains unidentified. The data originate from a study of neurological immune-mediated disorders. The overall study: The approximately 34 multiple sclerosis patients comprised roughly 31 that were relapsing-remitting and 3 that were secondary progressive.

Notes on the study in general: Because no CDR3 amino acid sequences were shared across subjects by expanded clones, private repertoires were suggested in all groups. Patients with HTLV-1-associated myelopathy had the highest level of TCR clonal expansion, whereas patients with multiple sclerosis had the lowest level, falling beneath the level found in healthy controls.

In each sequencing run, over 180 million TCR-beta sequences were generated from 15-18 subjects. TCRdb fed the 5' RACE reads into MiXCR, producing one record per CDR3 protein. The sample yields about 52,000 distinct CDR3 sequences, about 3.8% seen once. Trimming took off 5 bases at V and 4 bases at J, with 9 bases between the two ends. This CDR3 has 13 residues. CDR1 is LNHDA, CDR2 SQIVND, per germline (reference sequence). This receptor was taken from a man aged 55 to 70 with multiple sclerosis. This chain links TRBV19 with TRBJ1-5; D not certain. Material: PBMCs. In nucleotides, the CDR3 is TGTGCCAGTAGTCTTCGACCGAATCAGCCCCAGCATTTT. Its translation is CASSLRPNQPQHF.